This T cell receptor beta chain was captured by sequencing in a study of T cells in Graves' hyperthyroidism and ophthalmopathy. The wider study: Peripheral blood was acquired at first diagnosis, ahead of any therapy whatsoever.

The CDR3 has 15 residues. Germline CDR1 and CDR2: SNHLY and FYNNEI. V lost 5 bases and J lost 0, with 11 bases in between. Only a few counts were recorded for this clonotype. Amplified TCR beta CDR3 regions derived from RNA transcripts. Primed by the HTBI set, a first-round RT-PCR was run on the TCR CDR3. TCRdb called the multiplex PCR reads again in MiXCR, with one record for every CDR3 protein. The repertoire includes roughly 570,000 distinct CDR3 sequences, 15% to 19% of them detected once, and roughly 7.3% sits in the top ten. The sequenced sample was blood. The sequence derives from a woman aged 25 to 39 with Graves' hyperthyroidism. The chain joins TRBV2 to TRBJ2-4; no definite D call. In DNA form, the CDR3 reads TGTGCCAGCAGTTCCTGGTCCGGAGCCAAAAACATTCAGTACTTC. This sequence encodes CASSSWSGAKNIQYF.